The 3 T cell receptor beta chains given below trace back to one sample, sequenced in a study of memory CD8 T cells in hepatitis C reinfection. Profiled with immunoSEQ multiplex PCR; TCRdb holds only in-frame clones, not every one. The table shows fewer than 50,000 clones, with approximately 90% occurring only once. Indicated time point: peak reinfection, 3 to 8 weeks after reinfection detection. Sorted cells were sequenced directly ex vivo without any in vitro expansion. Sequences were obtained from naive CD8+ T cells sorted from blood. These receptors came from a man younger than 35 with hepatitis C virus infection.

The sample holds a few counts of this clone. The rearrangement uses TRBV7-9 and TRBJ1-1, with 10 positions matching TRBD1. Per the germline V gene, CDR1 is SEHNR and CDR2 is FQNEAQ (reference sequence). The CDR3 length is 14 residues. Trimming removed 5 bases from V and 5 bases from J; junction bases left unmatched: 5. The CDR3 DNA is TGTGCCAGCAGCACGACAGGGGGCTGGACTGAAGCTTTCTTT. It codes for CASSTTGGWTEAFF.

The V gene is TRBV7-9, the J gene TRBJ2-3, with 8 bases that match TRBD2. This CDR3 region has 16 residues. From germline, CDR1 is SEHNR and CDR2 FQNEAQ (reference sequence). V lost 0 bases to trimming and J lost 6 bases; unmatched junction nucleotides: 8. CDR3: CASSLARAGAQDTQYF. The CDR3 DNA reads as TGTGCCAGCAGCTTAGCTAGAGCGGGGGCACAGGATACGCAGTATTTT.

This clone has only one observation. The chain has TRBV6-1 and TRBJ2-7, with D perhaps matching TRBD1 (5 bases). The length of the CDR3 is 12 residues. Germline CDR1 and CDR2: MNHNS and SASEGT. Trimming left V 4 bases short and J 3 bases short, with 7 bases between. The CDR3 loop is CASSVDSYEQYF. DNA of the CDR3: TGTGCCAGCAGTGTCGACAGCTACGAGCAGTACTTC.